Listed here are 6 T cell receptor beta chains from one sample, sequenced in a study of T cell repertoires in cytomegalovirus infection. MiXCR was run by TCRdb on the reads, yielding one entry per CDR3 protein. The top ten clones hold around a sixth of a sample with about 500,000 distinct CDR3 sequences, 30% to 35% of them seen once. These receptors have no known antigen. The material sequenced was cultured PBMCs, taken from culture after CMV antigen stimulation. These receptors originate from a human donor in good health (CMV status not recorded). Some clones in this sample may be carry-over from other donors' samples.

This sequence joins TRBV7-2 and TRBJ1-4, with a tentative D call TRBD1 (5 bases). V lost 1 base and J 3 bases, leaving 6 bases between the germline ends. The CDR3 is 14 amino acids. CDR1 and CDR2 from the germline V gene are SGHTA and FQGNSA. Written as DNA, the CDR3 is TGTGCCAGCAGCTTAGGGGGGGCTAATGAAAAACTGTTTTTT. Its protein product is CASSLGGANEKLFF.

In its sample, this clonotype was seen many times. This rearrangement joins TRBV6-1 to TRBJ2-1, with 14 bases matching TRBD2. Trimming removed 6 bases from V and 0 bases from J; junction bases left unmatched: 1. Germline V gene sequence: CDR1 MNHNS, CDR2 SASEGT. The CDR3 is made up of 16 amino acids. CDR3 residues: CASRGTSGSSYNEQFF. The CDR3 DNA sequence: TGTGCCAGCAGGGGGACTAGCGGGAGCTCCTACAATGAGCAGTTCTTC.

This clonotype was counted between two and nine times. The DNA of the CDR3 is TGTGCCAGCAGTTACGGCAGGGATTATAGCAATCAGCCCCAGCATTTT. Protein product: CASSYGRDYSNQPQHF. The rearrangement joins TRBV6-2 or TRBV6-3 to TRBJ1-5, with a weak D call TRBD1 (5 bases). Trimming pared 2 bases from V and 0 bases from J, leaving 11 bases between. Germline-derived CDR1 and CDR2 are MNHEY and SVGEGT. This CDR3 contains 16 residues.

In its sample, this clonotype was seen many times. The CDR3 nucleotides are TGTGCCAGCAGCTTACCTAGGACAGGGCGGGGAGCGGCCAAAAACATTCAGTACTTC. Protein sequence: CASSLPRTGRGAAKNIQYF. V usage is TRBV7-2 and J usage is TRBJ2-4; 8 bases map to TRBD1. Germline V gives CDR1 SGHTA, CDR2 FQGNSA. This CDR3 is built from 19 residues. The J segment lost 1 base and the V segment lost 2 bases, leaving 13 bases of the junction unmatched.

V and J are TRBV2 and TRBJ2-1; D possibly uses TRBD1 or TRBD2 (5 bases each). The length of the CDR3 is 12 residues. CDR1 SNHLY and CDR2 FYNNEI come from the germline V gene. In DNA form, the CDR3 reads TGTGCGATCCCGGGCTGGGGGAATGAGCAGTTCTTC. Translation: CAIPGWGNEQFF.

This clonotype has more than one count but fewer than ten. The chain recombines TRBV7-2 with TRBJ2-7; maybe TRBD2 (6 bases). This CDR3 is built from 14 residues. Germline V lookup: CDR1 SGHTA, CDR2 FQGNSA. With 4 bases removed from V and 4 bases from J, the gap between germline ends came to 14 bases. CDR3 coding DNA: TGTGCCAGCAGCTCCGGGCCGGGGAGGTACGAGCAGTACTTC. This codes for CASSSGPGRYEQYF.